The rows below give T cell receptor beta chains drawn from one sample of a study of vaccination and CD4 T cells after COVID-19. Using its own MiXCR run on the PCR reads, TCRdb lists one record per CDR3 protein. This table holds more than 13,000 distinct CDR3 sequences, 74% found once. Their specific antigens are unknown. The sequencing sample was made of CD4+ T cells from blood, cultured in vitro. These TCRs come from a human donor who had recovered from COVID-19. CDR3s include the opening cysteine and the closing phenylalanine or tryptophan. A D gene is named only where the DNA matches it firmly. Size tells how often a clone was seen (once, few, many) or the class of an expanded clone, and some rows leave it out.

D: NA
V: TRBV20-1
J: TRBJ2-5
size: NA
DNA: TGCAGTGCTAAAGTGAGAGAGACCCAGTACTTC
CDR3: CSAKVRETQYF

D: NA
V: TRBV20-1
J: TRBJ2-5
size: NA
DNA: TGCAGTGCTAGGCCTCTGCGGGGAACCCAAGAGACCCAGTACTTC
CDR3: CSARPLRGTQETQYF

D: NA
V: TRBV5-1
J: TRBJ1-6
size: NA
DNA: TGCGCCAGCGCCCCAAGTGTGGGATCACCCCTCCACTTT
CDR3: CASAPSVGSPLHF

D: NA
V: TRBV18
J: TRBJ1-1
size: once
DNA: TGTGCCAGCTCACTGTCCGTCGGGTCCGGGACGTTCGCTGAAGCTTTCTTT
CDR3: CASSLSVGSGTFAEAFF

D: NA
V: TRBV7-2
J: TRBJ2-5
size: hyperexpanded
DNA: TGTGCCAGCACCACTTACTCCCAAGAGACCCAGTACTTC
CDR3: CASTTYSQETQYF

D: NA
V: TRBV29-1
J: TRBJ1-1
size: NA
DNA: TGCAGCGTTGGAATGAGGGCCTACTTGAACACTGAAGCTTTCTTT
CDR3: CSVGMRAYLNTEAFF

D: NA
V: TRBV12-3/TRBV12-4
J: TRBJ2-5
size: NA
DNA: TGTGCCAGCAGAGCCCCTTTTGAGACCCAGTACTTC
CDR3: CASRAPFETQYF

D: NA
V: TRBV29-1
J: TRBJ2-6
size: NA
DNA: TGCAGCGTTACGCCGTCTTCTGGGGCCAACGTCCTGACTTTC
CDR3: CSVTPSSGANVLTF

D: NA
V: TRBV10-1
J: TRBJ2-4
size: once
DNA: TGCGCCAGCAGTCTAGCCAAAAACATTCAGTACTTC
CDR3: CASSLAKNIQYF

D: NA
V: TRBV20-1
J: TRBJ1-2
size: NA
DNA: TGCAGTGCTAGAGCTGCCCCAGGCTTCCGCGGCTACACCTTC
CDR3: CSARAAPGFRGYTF

D: NA
V: TRBV20-1
J: TRBJ1-4
size: NA
DNA: TGCAGTGCTCCTAAGCGGCAGGGGTTTCCTAATGAAAAACTGTTTTTT
CDR3: CSAPKRQGFPNEKLFF

D: NA
V: TRBV4-1
J: TRBJ1-3
size: NA
DNA: TGCGCCAGCAGCCAAGGGCTGTTATCCGGAAACACCATATATTTT
CDR3: CASSQGLLSGNTIYF

D: NA
V: TRBV6-2/TRBV6-3
J: TRBJ1-3
size: NA
DNA: TGTGCCAGCAGTCCTTACAGACCGGCCTTCTCTGGAAACACCATATATTTT
CDR3: CASSPYRPAFSGNTIYF

D: TRBD2
V: TRBV7-2
J: TRBJ2-3
size: few
DNA: TGTGCCAGCAGCTACCGGCGTGGTCAGCGGGAAGGCACAGATACGCAGTATTTT
CDR3: CASSYRRGQREGTDTQYF

D: NA
V: TRBV15
J: TRBJ1-3
size: NA
DNA: TGTGCCACCAGCGTTACCTTCTCTGGAAACACCATATATTTT
CDR3: CATSVTFSGNTIYF

D: NA
V: TRBV20-1
J: TRBJ1-2
size: few
DNA: TGCAGTGCTAGAGTCGCAGGTCGTAACTATGGCTACACCTTC
CDR3: CSARVAGRNYGYTF

D: TRBD1
V: TRBV6-1
J: TRBJ1-2
size: NA
DNA: TGTGCCAGCAGTCTAACACCCGGGACAGGGGGCAGAGGCTACACCTTC
CDR3: CASSLTPGTGGRGYTF

D: NA
V: TRBV15
J: TRBJ1-3
size: few
DNA: TGTGCCACCAGTAGAAGTGAATTCCTCTCTGGAAACACCATATATTTT
CDR3: CATSRSEFLSGNTIYF

D: NA
V: TRBV15
J: TRBJ1-6
size: NA
DNA: TGTGCCACCAGCAGTACCCCGGGAGGTCATTCACCCCTCCACTTT
CDR3: CATSSTPGGHSPLHF

D: NA
V: TRBV19
J: TRBJ2-7
size: NA
DNA: TGTGCCAGTAGTGCCCTGGATGCCTACGAGCAGTACTTC
CDR3: CASSALDAYEQYF

D: TRBD1
V: TRBV28
J: TRBJ2-7
size: NA
DNA: TGTGCCAGCAGTTTGTCCCAGCGTGAGGGGGCGAGCTCCTACGGGCAGTACTTC
CDR3: CASSLSQREGASSYGQYF

D: NA
V: TRBV20-1
J: TRBJ1-3
size: NA
DNA: TGCAGTGCTAGAGATATCGTAGCTGGAAACACCATATATTTT
CDR3: CSARDIVAGNTIYF

D: NA
V: TRBV28
J: TRBJ1-5
size: NA
DNA: TGTGCCAGCAGTCCTCCTGTGGGCTCGACTCAGCCCCAGCATTTT
CDR3: CASSPPVGSTQPQHF

D: NA
V: TRBV6-5
J: TRBJ1-6
size: few
DNA: TGTGCCAGCAGTTACAGGGCCAGACCGAGCTCCTATAATTCACCCCTCCACTTT
CDR3: CASSYRARPSSYNSPLHF